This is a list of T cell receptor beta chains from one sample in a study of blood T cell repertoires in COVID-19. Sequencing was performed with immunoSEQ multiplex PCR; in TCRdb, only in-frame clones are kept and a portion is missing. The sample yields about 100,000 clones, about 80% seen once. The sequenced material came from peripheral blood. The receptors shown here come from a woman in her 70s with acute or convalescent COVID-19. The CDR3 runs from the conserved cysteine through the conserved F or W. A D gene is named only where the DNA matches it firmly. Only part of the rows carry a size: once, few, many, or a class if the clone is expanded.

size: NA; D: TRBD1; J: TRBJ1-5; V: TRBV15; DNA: TGTGCCACCAGCAGATACAGGGGGTCGAATCAGCCCCAGCATTTT; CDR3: CATSRYRGSNQPQHF
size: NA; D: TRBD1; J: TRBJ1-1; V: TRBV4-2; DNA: TGTGCCAGCAGCCAAGGGAGGGGACAGATGAACACTGAAGCTTTCTTT; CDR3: CASSQGRGQMNTEAFF
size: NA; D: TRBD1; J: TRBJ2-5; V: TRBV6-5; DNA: TGTGCCAGCAGTTCGACGACAGGGCCGATTAAAGAGACCCAGTACTTC; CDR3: CASSSTTGPIKETQYF
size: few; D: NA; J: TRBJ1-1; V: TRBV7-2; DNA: TGTGCCAGCAGCTCTTCGACAGGGAACACTGAAGCTTTCTTT; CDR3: CASSSSTGNTEAFF
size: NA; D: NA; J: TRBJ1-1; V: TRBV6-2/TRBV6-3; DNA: TGTGCCAGCAGTCCCCCCCCTACAGGACCGAACACTGAAGCTTTCTTT; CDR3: CASSPPPTGPNTEAFF
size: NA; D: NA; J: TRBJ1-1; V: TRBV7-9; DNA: TGTGCCAGCAGAGGCGGGGGCGAACCCATGAACACTGAAGCTTTCTTT; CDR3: CASRGGGEPMNTEAFF
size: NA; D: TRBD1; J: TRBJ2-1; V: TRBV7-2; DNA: TGTGCCAGCAGCTTAGCCTCCCGACGAGGGGGCGCAGGAAGTGAGCAGTTCTTC; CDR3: CASSLASRRGGAGSEQFF
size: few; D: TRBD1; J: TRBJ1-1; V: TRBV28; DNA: TGTGCCAGCAGTACAGGGGGCACTGAAGCTTTCTTT; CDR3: CASSTGGTEAFF
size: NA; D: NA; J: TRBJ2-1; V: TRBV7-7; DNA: NA; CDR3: CASSRDFRGDEQFF
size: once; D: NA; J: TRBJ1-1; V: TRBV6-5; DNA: TGTGCCAGCGGACAAAATACTGAAGCTTTCTTT; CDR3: CASGQNTEAFF
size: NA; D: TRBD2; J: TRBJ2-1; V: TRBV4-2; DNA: TGTGCCAGCAGCCAAGATGTGGCGGGAGCAGCTGAGCAGTTCTTC; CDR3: CASSQDVAGAAEQFF
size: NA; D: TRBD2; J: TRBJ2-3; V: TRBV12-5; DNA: TGTGCTAGTGGGCGCTCCCAAGCGGGAGGGTTAGATACGCAGTATTTT; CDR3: CASGRSQAGGLDTQYF
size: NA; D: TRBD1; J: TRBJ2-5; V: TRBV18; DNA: TGTGCCAGCTCCGAACTCGGGACAGACCAAGAGACCCAGTACTTC; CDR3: CASSELGTDQETQYF
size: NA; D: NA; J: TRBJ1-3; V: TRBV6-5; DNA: TGTGCCAGCGGGACAAACTCTGGAAACACCATATATTTT; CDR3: CASGTNSGNTIYF
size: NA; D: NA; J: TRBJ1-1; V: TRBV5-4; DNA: TGTGCCAGCAGCTTGGGGGGGAGGACTGAAGCTTTCTTT; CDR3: CASSLGGRTEAFF
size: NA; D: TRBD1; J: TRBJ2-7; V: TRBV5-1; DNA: TGCGCCAGCAGACGTGGACAGGGGGATTACGAGCAGTACTTC; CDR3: CASRRGQGDYEQYF